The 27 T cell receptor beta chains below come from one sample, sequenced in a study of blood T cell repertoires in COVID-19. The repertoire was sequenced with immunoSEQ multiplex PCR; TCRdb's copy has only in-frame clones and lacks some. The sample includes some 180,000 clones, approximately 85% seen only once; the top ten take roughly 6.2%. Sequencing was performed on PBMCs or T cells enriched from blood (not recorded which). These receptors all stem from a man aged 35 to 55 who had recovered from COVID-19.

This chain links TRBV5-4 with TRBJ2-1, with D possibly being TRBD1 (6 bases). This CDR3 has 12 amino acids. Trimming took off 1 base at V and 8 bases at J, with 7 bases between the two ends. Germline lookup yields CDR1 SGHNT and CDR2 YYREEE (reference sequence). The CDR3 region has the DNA TGTGCCAGCAGCTTGAGGGGGTATGAGCAGTTCTTC. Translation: CASSLRGYEQFF.

The CDR3 spells CASSLTTGRNPTIGTEAFF. CDR3 bases: TGTGCCAGCAGCCTAACGACAGGGAGAAATCCCACGATTGGCACTGAAGCTTTCTTT. This rearrangement joins TRBV11-2 to TRBJ1-1, with TRBD1 matching over 7 bases. This CDR3 spans 19 amino acids. Germline assignment: CDR1 SGHAT and CDR2 FQNNGV. With V trimmed by 5 bases and J by 4 bases, 22 bases remained unmatched.

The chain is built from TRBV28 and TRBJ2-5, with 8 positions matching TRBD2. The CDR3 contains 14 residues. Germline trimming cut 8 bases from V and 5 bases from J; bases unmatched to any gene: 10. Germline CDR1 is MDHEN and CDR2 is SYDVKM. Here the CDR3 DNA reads TGTGCCAGCTTCCCGGGACTAGAGGTTGAGACCCAGTACTTC. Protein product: CASFPGLEVETQYF.

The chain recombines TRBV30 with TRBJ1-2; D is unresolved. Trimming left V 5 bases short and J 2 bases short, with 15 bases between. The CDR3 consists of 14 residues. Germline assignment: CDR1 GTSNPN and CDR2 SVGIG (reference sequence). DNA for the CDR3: TGTGCCTGGGGCCCCGAGCGTTGGAACTATGGCTACACCTTC. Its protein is CAWGPERWNYGYTF.

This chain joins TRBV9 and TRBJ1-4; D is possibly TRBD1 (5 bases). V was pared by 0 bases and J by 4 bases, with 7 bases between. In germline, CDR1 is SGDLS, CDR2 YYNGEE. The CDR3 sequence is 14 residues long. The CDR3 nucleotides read TGTGCCAGCAGCGTAGCCGGGGGTAATGAAAAACTGTTTTTT. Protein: CASSVAGGNEKLFF.

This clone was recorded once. The CDR3 loop is CASSISLQGTAAFF. The CDR3 region has the DNA TGCGCCAGCAGCATTTCCTTACAGGGCACGGCCGCTTTCTTT. The chain employs TRBV5-1 and TRBJ1-1, with D possibly matching TRBD1 (6 bases). The ends were cut back, 4 bases at V and 11 bases at J, with 21 bases in the middle. The CDR3 is made up of 14 amino acids. The germline V gene has CDR1 SGHRS and CDR2 YFSETQ. The whole variable domain, remainder taken from reference TRBV5-1 and TRBJ1-1, is KAGVTQTPRYLIKTRGQQVTLSCSPISGHRSVSWYQQTPGQGLQFLFEYFSETQRNKGNFPGRFSGRQFSNSRSEMNVSTLELGDSALYLCASSISLQGTAAFFGQGTRLTVV.

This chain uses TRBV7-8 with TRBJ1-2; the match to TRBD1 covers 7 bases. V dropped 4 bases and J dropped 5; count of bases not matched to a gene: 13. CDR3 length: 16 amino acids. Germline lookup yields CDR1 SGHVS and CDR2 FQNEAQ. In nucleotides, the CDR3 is TGTGCCAGCAGCTCGCCTCTGCGGGACAGAAATTATGGCTACACCTTC. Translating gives CASSSPLRDRNYGYTF.

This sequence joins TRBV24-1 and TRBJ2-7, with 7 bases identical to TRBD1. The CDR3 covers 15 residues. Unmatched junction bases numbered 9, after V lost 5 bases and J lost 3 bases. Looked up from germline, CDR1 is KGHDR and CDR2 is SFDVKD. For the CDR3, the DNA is TGTGCCACCAGTGGGGGACAGACGAGAAACTACGAGCAGTACTTC. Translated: CATSGGQTRNYEQYF.

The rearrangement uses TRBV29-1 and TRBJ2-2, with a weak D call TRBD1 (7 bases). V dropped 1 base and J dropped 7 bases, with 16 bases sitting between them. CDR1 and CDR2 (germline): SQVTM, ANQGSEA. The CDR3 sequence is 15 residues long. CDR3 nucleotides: TGCAGCGTTGAAGTGACCAGGGGGGATAGCGGGGAGCTGTTTTTT. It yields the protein CSVEVTRGDSGELFF.

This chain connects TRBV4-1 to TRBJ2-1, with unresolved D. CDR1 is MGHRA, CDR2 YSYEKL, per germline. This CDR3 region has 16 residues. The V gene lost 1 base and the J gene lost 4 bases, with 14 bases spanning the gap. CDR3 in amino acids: CASSQVDILAYNEQFF. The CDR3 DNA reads TGCGCCAGCAGCCAAGTAGACATACTCGCATACAATGAGCAGTTCTTC.

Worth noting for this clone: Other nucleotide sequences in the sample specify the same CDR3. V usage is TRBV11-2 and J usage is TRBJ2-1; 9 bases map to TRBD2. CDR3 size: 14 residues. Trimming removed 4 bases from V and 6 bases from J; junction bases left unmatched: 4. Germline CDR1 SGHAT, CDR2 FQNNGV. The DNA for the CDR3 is TGTGCCAGCAGCTGGGCGGGAGGGGGCAATGAGCAGTTCTTC. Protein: CASSWAGGGNEQFF. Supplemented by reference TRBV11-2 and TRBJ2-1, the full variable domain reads EAGVAQSPRYKIIEKRQSVAFWCNPISGHATLYWYQQILGQGPKLLIQFQNNGVVDDSQLPKDRFSAERLKGVDSTLKIQPAKLEDSAVYLCASSWAGGGNEQFFGPGTRLTVL.

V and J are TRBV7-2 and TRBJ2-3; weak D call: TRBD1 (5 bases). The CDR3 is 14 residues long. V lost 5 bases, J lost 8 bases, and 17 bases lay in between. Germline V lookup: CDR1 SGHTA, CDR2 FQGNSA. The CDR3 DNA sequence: TGTGCCAGCAGCCCTTCTAGTACAGGCAGTACGCAGTATTTT. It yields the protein CASSPSSTGSTQYF.

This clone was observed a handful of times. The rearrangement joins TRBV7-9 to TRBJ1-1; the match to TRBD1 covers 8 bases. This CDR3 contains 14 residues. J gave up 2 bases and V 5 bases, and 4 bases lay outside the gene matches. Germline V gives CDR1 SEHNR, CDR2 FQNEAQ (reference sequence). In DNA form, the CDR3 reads TGTGCCAGCAGCCGTGACAGGGGAAACACTGAAGCTTTCTTT. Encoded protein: CASSRDRGNTEAFF.

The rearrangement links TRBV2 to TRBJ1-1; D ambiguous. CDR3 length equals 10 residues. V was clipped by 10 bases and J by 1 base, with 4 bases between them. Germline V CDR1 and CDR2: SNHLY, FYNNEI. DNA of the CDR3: TGTGCCACCCGGAACACTGAAGCTTTCTTT. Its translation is CATRNTEAFF.

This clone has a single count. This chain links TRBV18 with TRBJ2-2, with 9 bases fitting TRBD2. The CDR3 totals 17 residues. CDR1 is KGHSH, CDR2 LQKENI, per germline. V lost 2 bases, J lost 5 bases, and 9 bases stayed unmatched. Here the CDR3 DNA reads TGTGCCAGCTCACCAAGCCCTGCGGGAGGGGATACCGGGGAGCTGTTTTTT. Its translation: CASSPSPAGGDTGELFF. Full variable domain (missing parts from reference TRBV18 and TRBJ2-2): NAGVMQNPRHLVRRRGQEARLRCSPMKGHSHVYWYRQLPEEGLKFMVYLQKENIIDESGMPKERFSAEFPKEGPSILRIQQVVRGDSAAYFCASSPSPAGGDTGELFFGEGSRLTVL.

The CDR3 region has the DNA TGTGCCACCAGCGGCTCTTCGGACAGGGGTGAAGAAAAACTGTTTTTT. This gives the protein CATSGSSDRGEEKLFF. V usage is TRBV15 and J usage is TRBJ1-4; 9 bases line up with TRBD1. CDR3 length: 16 residues. Germline V gene sequence: CDR1 LNHNV, CDR2 YYDKDF (reference sequence). The junction had 12 bases not matched to a gene; V was cut back by 5 bases and J by 8 bases.

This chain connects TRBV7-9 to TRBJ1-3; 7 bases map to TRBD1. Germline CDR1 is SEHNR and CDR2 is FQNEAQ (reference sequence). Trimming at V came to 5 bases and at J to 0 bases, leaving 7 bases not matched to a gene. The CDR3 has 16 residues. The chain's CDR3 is CASSTRTGNSGNTIYF. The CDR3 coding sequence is TGTGCCAGCAGCACTCGGACAGGCAACTCTGGAAACACCATATATTTT. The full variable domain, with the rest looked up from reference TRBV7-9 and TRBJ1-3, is DTGVSQNPRHKITKRGQNVTFRCDPISEHNRLYWYRQTLGQGPEFLTYFQNEAQLEKSRLLSDRFSAERPKGSFSTLEIQRTEQGDSAMYLCASSTRTGNSGNTIYFGEGSWLTVV.

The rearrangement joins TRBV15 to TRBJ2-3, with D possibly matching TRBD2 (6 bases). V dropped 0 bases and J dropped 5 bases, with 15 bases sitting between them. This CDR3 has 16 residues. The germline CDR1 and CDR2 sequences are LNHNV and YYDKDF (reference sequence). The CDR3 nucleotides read TGTGCCACCAGCAGAGAGAACGGGGGAGGAAGAGATACGCAGTATTTT. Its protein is CATSRENGGGRDTQYF.

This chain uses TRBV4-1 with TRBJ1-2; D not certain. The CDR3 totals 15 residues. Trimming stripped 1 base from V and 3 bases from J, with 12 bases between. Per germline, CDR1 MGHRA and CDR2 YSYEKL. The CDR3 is CASSQGEGVDYGYTF. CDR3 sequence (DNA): TGCGCCAGCAGCCAAGGAGAGGGCGTCGACTATGGCTACACCTTC.

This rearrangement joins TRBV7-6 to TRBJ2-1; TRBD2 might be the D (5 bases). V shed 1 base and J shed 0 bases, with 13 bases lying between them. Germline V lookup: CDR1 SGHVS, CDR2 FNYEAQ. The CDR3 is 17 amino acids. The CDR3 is CASSLVHSESSYNEQFF. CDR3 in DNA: TGTGCCAGCAGCTTAGTTCATAGCGAGAGCTCCTACAATGAGCAGTTCTTC.

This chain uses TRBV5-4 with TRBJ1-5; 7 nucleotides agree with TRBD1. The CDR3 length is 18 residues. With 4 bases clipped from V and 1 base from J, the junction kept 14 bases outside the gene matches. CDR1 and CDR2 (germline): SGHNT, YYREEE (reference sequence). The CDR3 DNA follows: TGTGCCAGCAGCCATGACAGGGTGGAGATGGAGAGCAATCAGCCCCAGCATTTT. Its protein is CASSHDRVEMESNQPQHF. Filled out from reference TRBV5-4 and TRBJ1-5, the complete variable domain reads ETGVTQSPTHLIKTRGQQVTLRCSSQSGHNTVSWYQQALGQGPQFIFQYYREEENGRGNFPPRFSGLQFPNYSSELNVNALELDDSALYLCASSHDRVEMESNQPQHFGDGTRLSIL.

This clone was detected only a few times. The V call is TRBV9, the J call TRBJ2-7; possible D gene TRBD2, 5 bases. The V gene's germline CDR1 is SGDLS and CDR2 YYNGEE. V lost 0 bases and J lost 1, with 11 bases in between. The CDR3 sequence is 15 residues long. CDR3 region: CASSVDLANSYEQYF. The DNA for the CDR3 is TGTGCCAGCAGCGTAGACTTAGCGAATTCCTACGAGCAGTACTTC.

The CDR3 region has the DNA TGTGCCAGCAGCCAAGACTCCGATCAGCCCCAGCATTTT. Its translation is CASSQDSDQPQHF. The V call is TRBV3-1 (or the pseudogene TRBV3-2), the J call TRBJ1-5; D gene uncertain. Trimming stripped 0 bases from V and 5 bases from J, with 5 bases between. CDR1 is LGHDT and CDR2 is YNNKEL in the germline V gene (reference sequence). This CDR3 spans 13 amino acids.

In DNA, the CDR3 is TGTGCCAGCAGGATAGACAATCAGCCCCAGCATTTT. Residues: CASRIDNQPQHF. The J gene is TRBJ1-5, the V gene TRBV7-9; D unresolved. The CDR3 covers 12 residues. The germline gives CDR1 SEHNR, CDR2 FQNEAQ (reference sequence). The germline V and J ends were trimmed by 6 bases and 3 bases, with 6 bases remaining between them.

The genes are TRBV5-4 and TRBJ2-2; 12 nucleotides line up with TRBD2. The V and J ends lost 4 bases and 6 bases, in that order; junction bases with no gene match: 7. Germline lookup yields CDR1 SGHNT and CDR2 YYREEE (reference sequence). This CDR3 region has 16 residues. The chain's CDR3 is CASSLRLAGVAGELFF. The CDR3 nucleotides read TGTGCCAGCAGCCTCCGACTAGCGGGAGTAGCCGGGGAGCTGTTTTTT.

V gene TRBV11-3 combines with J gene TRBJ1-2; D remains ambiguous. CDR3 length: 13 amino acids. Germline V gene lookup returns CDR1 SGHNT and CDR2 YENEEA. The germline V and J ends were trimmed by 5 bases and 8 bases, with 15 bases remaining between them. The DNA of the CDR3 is TGTGCCAGCAGCCCCTCGCCCGGGGAGGGCTACACCTTC. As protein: CASSPSPGEGYTF.

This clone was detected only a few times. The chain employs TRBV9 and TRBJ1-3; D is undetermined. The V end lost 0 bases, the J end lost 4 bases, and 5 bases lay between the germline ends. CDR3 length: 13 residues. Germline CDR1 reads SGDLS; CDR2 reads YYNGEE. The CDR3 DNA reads TGTGCCAGCAGCGTAGACACCGGAAACACCATATATTTT. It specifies CASSVDTGNTIYF. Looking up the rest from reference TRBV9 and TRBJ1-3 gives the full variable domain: DSGVTQTPKHLITATGQRVTLRCSPRSGDLSVYWYQQSLDQGLQFLIQYYNGEERAKGNILERFSAQQFPDLHSELNLSSLELGDSALYFCASSVDTGNTIYFGEGSWLTVV.